This paragraph covers one TCR beta chain sequence. Its recognized antigen is unknown. It has no much larger one-base neighbor in the sample; base qualities were not kept. RNA was extracted using the RNeasy kit, and roughly 0.45 to 1 ug of the RNA was reverse transcribed with random hexamers. TCR beta CDR3 regions were amplified with the immunoSEQ multiplex PCR assay covering 54 Vbeta and 13 Jbeta segments. PCR amplification bias was corrected by using a synthetic template baseline for primer optimization and computational correction. In the source study's methods: Reads were annotated to V, D and J genes according to IMGT and were analyzed with immunoSEQ Analyzer, with only productive sequences retained. To calculate clonality, Shannon entropy was normalized by log2 of the number of productive unique sequences and then subtracted from one. Public and private clones were assessed among the 100 most prevalent clones of each patient and control. Clones were defined as Susac-specific if absent from the healthy and MS cohorts, from 1052 published viral clones and from other ImmuneACCESS disease sequences. Using fastp at Q25 and MiXCR, TCRdb reprocessed the public reads and kept productive beta chains. For every CDR3 protein sequence, its rows merge into one entry that carries the most common genes and DNA. These V and J calls rely on TCRdb rather than the paper's analysis. The sample table holds roughly 100,000 distinct CDR3 sequences, of which approximately 96% were seen once. The top ten clones comprise more than 0.5% of the sample.

Peripheral blood CD8+ and CD4+ T cells from healthy donors, Susac syndrome patients and multiple sclerosis patients were profiled using high-throughput TCR beta sequencing. Susac syndrome patients met recently defined diagnostic criteria for definite or probable disease. Bulk CD8+ and CD4+ T cells were purified by magnetic negative isolation, while CD8+ TEMRA cells were enriched using FACS. Blood was collected in EDTA tubes and processed within 24 hours, with PBMCs isolated through density gradient centrifugation. PBMCs intended for TCR sequencing were cryopreserved in liquid nitrogen and were subsequently thawed in a 37 degrees C water bath. Purity of sorted or isolated CD4+, CD8+ and CD8+ TEMRA cells was at least 90%. This sample is part of a study of CD8 T cells in Susac syndrome (dated by TCRdb to the late 2010s). Context from the whole study: Of the Susac syndrome patients who were sequenced, roughly six had clinically active disease and eight were in clinical remission. At blood withdrawal, Susac syndrome patients were therapy-naive, treated with corticosteroids (with IVIg additionally given to some), or treated with IVIg alone. Whether CD8+ T cell activation and differentiation in Susac syndrome was antigen driven was tested using repertoire sequencing. Clonality of the CD8+ T cell repertoire was compared between more than 10 healthy donors, approximately 14 Susac syndrome patients and 15 multiple sclerosis patients. The full study reports these points: Approximately 17 Susac-specific public clones were identified in the total CD8+ repertoire, and roughly five Susac-specific public clones were identified in the CD8+ TEMRA repertoire. CD8+ repertoires in Susac syndrome showed clonal expansion, which was highest in CD8+ TEMRA cells and was greater in clinically active patients than in remitting patients. The study acknowledged that relatively few individuals were included in the TCR sequencing and HLA analysis.

Germline trimming: 3 bases from V, 5 bases from J; junction bases outside gene matches: 6. The CDR3 spans 15 residues, from the cysteine through the phenylalanine. CDR3 DNA is the only sequence kept; it has 45 bases, read in frame from the first base. The germline V gene supplies CDR1 SGDLS and CDR2 YYNGEE. The sample consisted of CD8+ T cells from PBMCs. Rearrangement joined TRBV9 to TRBJ2-7; 12 of the junction bases match TRBD1. The source of this sequence is a human donor with Susac syndrome. The sequenced DNA is TGTGCCAGCAGCGCGTCGGGACAGGGGGCCAACGAGCAGTACTTC. Its protein product is CASSASGQGANEQYF. Beyond the CDR3, the reference TRBV9 and TRBJ2-7 genes provide the residues; the full variable domain reads: DSGVTQTPKHLITATGQRVTLRCSPRSGDLSVYWYQQSLDQGLQFLIQYYNGEERAKGNILERFSAQQFPDLHSELNLSSLELGDSALYFCASSASGQGANEQYFGPGTRLTVT.